What follows are 18 T cell receptor beta chains derived from one specimen sequenced in a study of cytomegalovirus exposure and HLA in healthy donors. Clones were read by immunoSEQ multiplex PCR, and TCRdb kept only the in-frame ones, dropping some. Found here are under 250,000 clones, over 80% of them singletons; the top ten hold 4.5% to 6%. The source material was PBMCs. The receptor set was obtained from a woman aged 18-35 years in good health and CMV-seronegative.

The V and J genes are TRBV30 and TRBJ1-3; D is possibly TRBD1 (6 bases). Trimming shortened V by 5 bases and J by 1 base, and 9 bases separated the two germline ends. The CDR3 has 13 residues. Germline-derived CDR1 and CDR2 are GTSNPN and SVGIG (reference sequence). This CDR3 reads CAWQTGSGNTIYF. The CDR3 DNA is TGTGCCTGGCAAACAGGGTCTGGAAACACCATATATTTT.

The V and J genes are TRBV30 and TRBJ1-3; possible D gene TRBD1, 5 bases. Between the trimmed V and J ends, which lost 4 bases and 4 bases, there was a span of 11 bases. The germline CDR1 and CDR2 sequences are GTSNPN and SVGIG (reference sequence). The CDR3 extends over 13 amino acids. The CDR3 nucleotides are TGTGCCTGGACACAGAGGGGAGGAAACACCATATATTTT. This sequence encodes CAWTQRGGNTIYF.

The V call is TRBV9, the J call TRBJ2-1; 10 bases are a match to TRBD2. The CDR3 sequence is 14 residues long. Germline V gives CDR1 SGDLS, CDR2 YYNGEE. V trimming: 0 bases; J trimming: 6 bases; junction bases outside the gene matches: 0. The DNA for the CDR3 is TGTGCCAGCAGCGTAGGGACTAGCGGCAATGAGCAGTTCTTC. It codes for CASSVGTSGNEQFF.

This chain uses TRBV6-6 with TRBJ2-1; 7 bases map to TRBD1. Germline V gene sequence: CDR1 MNHNY, CDR2 SVGAGI (reference sequence). The junction had 7 bases not matched to a gene; V was cut back by 2 bases and J by 9 bases. The CDR3 contains 14 residues. The CDR3 loop reads CASSYEGQLLEQFF. The DNA for the CDR3 is TGTGCCAGCAGTTACGAGGGACAGCTACTTGAGCAGTTCTTC.

DNA for the CDR3: TGTGCCAGCAGGAGTTTCACCGGGGAGCTGTTTTTT. As protein: CASRSFTGELFF. The chain links TRBV2 to TRBJ2-2; D is unclear. With 6 bases removed from V and 4 bases from J, the gap between germline ends came to 6 bases. Looked up from germline, CDR1 is SNHLY and CDR2 is FYNNEI. The CDR3 is 12 amino acids.

V is TRBV29-1 and J is TRBJ2-3; D ambiguous. CDR1 is SQVTM, CDR2 ANQGSEA, per germline. V was shortened by 6 bases and J by 2 bases, with 12 bases between the two germline ends. The CDR3 contains 13 residues. The CDR3 is CSVRWPNTDTQYF. The CDR3, as DNA: TGCAGCGTGCGGTGGCCTAACACAGATACGCAGTATTTT.

The CDR3 DNA reads TGTGCCAGTAGTATCGGGACAGGGAATGGCTACACCTTC. Translating it yields CASSIGTGNGYTF. The J gene is TRBJ1-2, the V gene TRBV19; 9 bases map to TRBD1. Germline assignment: CDR1 LNHDA and CDR2 SQIVND (reference sequence). V was clipped by 3 bases and J by 6 bases; unmatched bases: 2. This CDR3 is 13 amino acids long.

The rearrangement uses TRBV18 and TRBJ2-6, with TRBD2 matching over 9 bases. In germline, CDR1 is KGHSH, CDR2 LQKENI. The CDR3 consists of 19 residues. The junction had 9 bases not matched to a gene; V was cut back by 2 bases and J by 1 base. The DNA of the CDR3 is TGTGCCAGCTCACCAATTTGGGGGACTAGCCGGTCTGGGGCCAACGTCCTGACTTTC. This translates into CASSPIWGTSRSGANVLTF.

V is TRBV6-5 and J is TRBJ2-2, with D maybe TRBD2 (5 bases). The length of the CDR3 is 15 residues. V was clipped by 6 bases and J by 7 bases, with 18 bases between them. Germline CDR1 is MNHEY and CDR2 is SVGAGI. The CDR3 nucleotides are TGTGCCAGCAGGCCCCCCTGGGAGAGGAACGGGGAGCTGTTTTTT. This sequence encodes CASRPPWERNGELFF.

The gene calls are TRBV6-5 and TRBJ1-2; TRBD1 matches 11 bases. CDR1 is MNHEY and CDR2 is SVGAGI in the germline V gene. With 4 bases clipped from V and 4 bases from J, the junction kept 8 bases outside the gene matches. The CDR3 contains 16 residues. DNA for the CDR3: TGTGCCAGCAGTTCACCCGGGACAGGGGGGATCTATGGCTACACCTTC. This translates into CASSSPGTGGIYGYTF.

The chain employs TRBV4-2 and TRBJ1-1, with a possible D match to TRBD1 (5 bases). Germline V gene sequence: CDR1 LGHNA, CDR2 YNFKEQ. V lost 4 bases and J lost 8, with 20 bases in between. The CDR3 extends over 15 amino acids. CDR3 sequence: CASSLPGLPVVEAFF. CDR3 coding DNA: TGTGCCAGCAGCCTGCCGGGACTCCCAGTCGTAGAAGCTTTCTTT.

There are a few counts of this clone. V gene TRBV7-8 combines with J gene TRBJ1-4; 9 nucleotides match TRBD1. CDR3 size: 15 residues. With 5 bases clipped from V and 8 bases from J, the junction kept 9 bases outside the gene matches. CDR1 and CDR2 from the germline V gene are SGHVS and FQNEAQ. The CDR3 DNA reads as TGTGCCAGCAGCCAATGGACAGGGGCCGGGGAAAAACTGTTTTTT. This gives the protein CASSQWTGAGEKLFF.

This sequence joins TRBV28 and TRBJ2-7; a possible D gene is TRBD2 (5 bases). The CDR3 extends over 13 amino acids. Trimming took off 3 bases at V and 9 bases at J, with 15 bases between the two ends. Germline V gene lookup returns CDR1 MDHEN and CDR2 SYDVKM. CDR3 sequence (DNA): TGTGCCAGCAGTTTCCCGCTAGCCCGGGGGCAGTACTTC. It encodes CASSFPLARGQYF.

About this clone: Distinct nucleotide sequences in the sample also encode this CDR3. The chain couples TRBV2 to TRBJ2-7, with TRBD1 matching 11 bases. CDR3 length: 14 amino acids. Trimming took 5 bases from V and 6 from J; bases not matched to a gene: 6. The V gene's germline CDR1 is SNHLY and CDR2 FYNNEI. The CDR3 DNA follows: TGTGCCAGCAGTCTGGGACAGGGGGTAGGCGAGCAGTACTTC. As protein: CASSLGQGVGEQYF.

The V gene is TRBV10-1, the J gene TRBJ2-3; no reliable D call. V gave up 3 bases and J gave up 0 bases, with 13 bases separating them. The CDR3 runs 16 residues. Germline V gives CDR1 WNHNN, CDR2 SYGVQD (reference sequence). The CDR3 loop reads CASSDGMVTSTDTQYF. The CDR3 coding sequence is TGCGCCAGCAGTGATGGGATGGTGACTAGCACAGATACGCAGTATTTT.

This clone was seen only a few times. The rearrangement joins TRBV25-1 to TRBJ2-1; D not certain. Deletions cut 4 bases from V and 4 bases from J, with 11 bases between. The CDR3 contains 14 residues. The germline gives CDR1 MGHDK, CDR2 SYGVNS. This CDR3 reads CASSGPSAYNEQFF. CDR3 coding DNA: TGTGCCAGCAGTGGGCCCTCTGCGTACAATGAGCAGTTCTTC.

The DNA of the CDR3 is TGTGCCACCAGCAGAGCACAGGGAGTCACGGGAGATACGCAGTATTTT. Its protein is CATSRAQGVTGDTQYF. V and J are TRBV15 and TRBJ2-3; tentatively, D is TRBD1 (6 bases). V lost 1 base, J lost 5 bases, and 16 bases lay in between. The CDR3 length is 16 residues. Germline-derived CDR1 and CDR2 are LNHNV and YYDKDF (reference sequence).

The CDR3: CASHRGTANYGYTF. DNA of the CDR3: TGTGCCAGCCACCGAGGGACAGCTAACTATGGCTACACCTTC. The chain couples TRBV2 to TRBJ1-2; 7 bases agree with TRBD1. Germline CDR1 is SNHLY and CDR2 is FYNNEI. With 8 bases clipped from V and 0 bases from J, the junction kept 6 bases outside the gene matches. The CDR3 is 14 amino acids.